A single sample gave rise to the 29 T cell receptor beta chains below, sequenced in a study of T cell clones after liver transplantation. The repertoire was sequenced with immunoSEQ multiplex PCR; TCRdb's copy has only in-frame clones and lacks some. The sample holds some 60,000 clones, about 70% seen once. This sample comprised CD4+ T cells from blood, obtained before liver transplant. These receptors all stem from a human donor who received a liver transplant.

The chain has TRBV28 and TRBJ1-1, with D uncertain. V lost 0 bases and J lost 5, with 10 bases in between. The CDR3 is made up of 14 amino acids. Germline assignment: CDR1 MDHEN and CDR2 SYDVKM. CDR3 protein: CASSLWRLRTEAFF. CDR3 nucleotide sequence: TGTGCCAGCAGTTTATGGAGGTTGAGGACTGAAGCTTTCTTT.

The genes are TRBV6-6 and TRBJ2-3, with D possibly TRBD2 on 6 matching bases. Germline V gene lookup returns CDR1 MNHNY and CDR2 SVGAGI (reference sequence). CDR3 length: 15 amino acids. V shed 5 bases and J shed 0 bases, with 12 bases lying between them. The CDR3: CASSRGTSSTDTQYF. CDR3 bases: TGTGCCAGCAGTCGCGGGACCTCTAGCACAGATACGCAGTATTTT.

CDR3 sequence (DNA): TGTGCCAGCAGCGCCCAGGACTCTGATCAGCCCCAGCATTTT. Protein product: CASSAQDSDQPQHF. This chain links TRBV7-6 with TRBJ1-5; no reliable D call. The CDR3 contains 14 residues. Trimming took 5 bases from V and 5 from J, leaving 13 bases between them. Germline V gene data show CDR1 as SGHVS and CDR2 as FNYEAQ. Looking up the rest from reference TRBV7-6 and TRBJ1-5 gives the full variable domain: GAGVSQSPRYKVTKRGQDVALRCDPISGHVSLYWYRQALGQGPEFLTYFNYEAQQDKSGLPNDRFSAERPEGSISTLTIQRTEQRDSAMYRCASSAQDSDQPQHFGDGTRLSIL.

This chain's CDR3 is CASSRLADRWEQYF. For the CDR3, the DNA is TGTGCCAGCAGTAGACTAGCGGACCGCTGGGAGCAGTACTTC. This rearrangement joins TRBV6-6 to TRBJ2-7; 9 bases align to TRBD2. The V and J ends lost 5 bases and 7 bases, in that order; junction bases with no gene match: 9. CDR3 length: 14 amino acids. The V gene's germline CDR1 is MNHNY and CDR2 SVGAGI (reference sequence).

The gene calls are TRBV9 and TRBJ1-2, with D tentatively TRBD1 (5 bases). The CDR3 runs 13 residues. Trimming removed 8 bases from V and 2 bases from J, with 13 bases in between. CDR1 is SGDLS and CDR2 is YYNGEE in the germline V gene. DNA for the CDR3: TGTGCCAGTATCTCCAGGGTCAACTATGGCTACACCTTC. Its protein product is CASISRVNYGYTF.

V is TRBV10-3 and J is TRBJ1-1; 7 bases fit TRBD1. Trimming cost V 4 bases and J 5 bases; bases outside gene matches: 4. This CDR3 has 13 amino acids. From germline, CDR1 is ENHRY and CDR2 SYGVKD. In DNA, the CDR3 is TGTGCCATCAGTGGGTGGGACAGAACTGAAGCTTTCTTT. Translating gives CAISGWDRTEAFF.

CDR3 protein: CASTPSKTGGTEQYF. In nucleotides, the CDR3 is TGTGCCAGCACCCCCTCCAAGACAGGGGGGACCGAGCAGTACTTC. V and J are TRBV7-2 and TRBJ2-7, with 9 positions matching TRBD1. Per germline, CDR1 SGHTA and CDR2 FQGNSA. J gave up 6 bases and V 7 bases, and 13 bases lay outside the gene matches. The CDR3 is 15 residues long.

The V call is TRBV21-1, the J call TRBJ2-6; TRBD1, the D gene given by the table, was not confirmed from the DNA. TRBV21-1 constitutes a pseudogene. The CDR3 is 16 residues long. The CDR3 DNA follows: TGTGCCAGCAGCGACCGGGACAGTGCTGGGGCCAACGTCCTGACTTTC. Translated: CASSDRDSAGANVLTF.

The chain links TRBV7-9 to TRBJ1-1; D is possibly TRBD1 (5 bases). CDR3 length: 12 residues. With 3 bases removed from V and 7 bases from J, the gap between germline ends came to 9 bases. The germline CDR1 and CDR2 sequences are SEHNR and FQNEAQ (reference sequence). This CDR3 is CASSLDMREAFF. The CDR3 DNA follows: TGTGCCAGCAGCTTGGACATGCGTGAAGCTTTCTTT.

The chain couples TRBV9 to TRBJ1-3; D unclear. This CDR3 is 14 amino acids long. From germline, CDR1 is SGDLS and CDR2 YYNGEE. Trimming took 0 bases from V and 0 from J, leaving 4 bases between them. DNA for the CDR3: TGTGCCAGCAGCGTAGCCAACTCTGGAAACACCATATATTTT. This sequence encodes CASSVANSGNTIYF. The whole variable domain, filled in from reference TRBV9 and TRBJ1-3, reads DSGVTQTPKHLITATGQRVTLRCSPRSGDLSVYWYQQSLDQGLQFLIQYYNGEERAKGNILERFSAQQFPDLHSELNLSSLELGDSALYFCASSVANSGNTIYFGEGSWLTVV.

The sample holds a few counts of this clone. The V and J genes are TRBV5-6 and TRBJ2-2; D may be TRBD1 (8 bases). Germline V gene sequence: CDR1 SGHDT, CDR2 YYEEEE. V was pared by 4 bases and J by 6 bases, with 16 bases between. The CDR3 has 15 amino acids. The CDR3 reads CASSDDRGGPGELFF. The CDR3 DNA follows: TGTGCCAGCAGCGATGACAGGGGAGGGCCCGGGGAGCTGTTTTTT.

The rearrangement joins TRBV29-1 to TRBJ2-5; 8 bases map to TRBD2. This CDR3 has 12 residues. CDR1 and CDR2 (germline): SQVTM, ANQGSEA. V trimming: 6 bases; J trimming: 5 bases; junction bases outside the gene matches: 5. The chain's CDR3 is CSVGTRIETQYF. In DNA form, the CDR3 reads TGCAGCGTGGGGACTAGAATCGAGACCCAGTACTTC.

This clone has a count of ten or more. The rearrangement uses TRBV7-2 and TRBJ2-7, with D unclear. Germline CDR1 and CDR2: SGHTA and FQGNSA. The CDR3 is made up of 13 amino acids. The ends were cut back, 4 bases at V and 4 bases at J, with 11 bases in the middle. In DNA, the CDR3 is TGTGCCAGCAGCTGGGCTTTTTTATACGAGCAGTACTTC. It codes for CASSWAFLYEQYF.

The CDR3 bases are TGTGCCAGCAGTTCGACAAGGGGGGGCTACACCTTC. This gives the protein CASSSTRGGYTF. J is TRBJ1-2 and V is TRBV6-5, with D possibly being TRBD1 (6 bases). There are 12 residues in the CDR3. CDR1 MNHEY and CDR2 SVGAGI come from the germline V gene. V lost 4 bases and J 8 bases, leaving 11 bases between the germline ends.

V and J are TRBV6-5 and TRBJ2-2, with D perhaps TRBD1 (6 bases). Trimming removed 5 bases from V and 2 bases from J, with 12 bases in between. In germline, CDR1 is MNHEY, CDR2 SVGAGI. This CDR3 is built from 15 residues. The CDR3 reads CASSPRDTNTGELFF. Written as DNA, the CDR3 is TGTGCCAGCAGTCCCCGGGACACTAACACCGGGGAGCTGTTTTTT.

The CDR3 is CASRDTGGMFTEAFF. CDR3 nucleotides: TGTGCCAGCAGGGATACAGGGGGCATGTTCACTGAAGCTTTCTTT. This sequence joins TRBV28 and TRBJ1-1, with 9 bases matching TRBD1. V was pared by 6 bases and J by 4 bases, with 9 bases of the junction left unmatched. This CDR3 has 15 amino acids. Germline-derived CDR1 and CDR2 are MDHEN and SYDVKM.

There are a few counts of this clone. The rearrangement joins TRBV5-1 to TRBJ1-4; the D gene is possibly TRBD1 (6 bases). This CDR3 has 13 amino acids. V was trimmed by 3 bases and J by 6 bases, leaving 9 bases between them. Germline assignment: CDR1 SGHRS and CDR2 YFSETQ. The CDR3, as DNA: TGCGCCAGCAGCTCTAACAGGGATGAAAAACTGTTTTTT. The encoded protein is CASSSNRDEKLFF.

This clone was counted only a few times. The chain has TRBV27 and TRBJ1-5; weak D call: TRBD1 (5 bases). The germline CDR1 and CDR2 sequences are MNHEY and SMNVEV (reference sequence). This CDR3 contains 15 residues. V lost 2 bases and J lost 6, with 14 bases in between. The CDR3 loop is CASSLRPGRGQPQHF. The DNA of the CDR3 is TGTGCCAGCAGTTTACGGCCAGGGCGGGGTCAGCCCCAGCATTTT.

The gene calls are TRBV2 and TRBJ2-5; 7 bases align to TRBD1. The CDR3 length is 14 residues. V gave up 1 base and J gave up 5 bases; unmatched junction bases: 4. The germline CDR1 and CDR2 sequences are SNHLY and FYNNEI. For the CDR3, the DNA is TGTGCCAGCAGTGAAGGCAGGGGGTGGGAGACCCAGTACTTC. Protein product: CASSEGRGWETQYF.

Only one count was recorded for this clone. The V and J genes are TRBV10-3 and TRBJ2-7; no clear D. The CDR3 is made up of 11 amino acids. Trimming pared 7 bases from V and 3 bases from J, leaving 7 bases between. CDR1 is ENHRY and CDR2 is SYGVKD in the germline V gene. The CDR3 reads CAIKENYEQYF. CDR3 sequence (DNA): TGTGCCATCAAAGAGAACTACGAGCAGTACTTC.

This clone appeared many times. The chain has TRBV7-8 and TRBJ1-2, with TRBD1 matching over 8 bases. There are 13 residues in the CDR3. J gave up 8 bases and V 4 bases, and 6 bases lay outside the gene matches. CDR1 and CDR2 from the germline V gene are SGHVS and FQNEAQ. CDR3 residues: CASSSFRGQGYTF. CDR3 DNA sequence: TGTGCCAGCAGCTCTTTCAGGGGGCAAGGCTACACCTTC.

The chain has TRBV5-1 and TRBJ2-2, with 7 bases that match TRBD1. Per germline, CDR1 SGHRS and CDR2 YFSETQ. After removal of 4 bases from V and 0 bases from J, the junction contained 6 bases not matched to a gene. This CDR3 has 16 amino acids. In nucleotides, the CDR3 is TGCGCCAGCAGCAAGGACAGGATGACGAACACCGGGGAGCTGTTTTTT. Translating it yields CASSKDRMTNTGELFF.

This chain uses TRBV6-1 with TRBJ2-7, with D maybe TRBD1 (6 bases). The CDR3 contains 13 residues. Trimming shortened V by 9 bases and J by 4 bases, and 16 bases separated the two germline ends. Germline values: CDR1 MNHNS, CDR2 SASEGT. Written as DNA, the CDR3 is TGTGCCAGTAAGGTTCGACAGGTATACGAGCAGTACTTC. Translating gives CASKVRQVYEQYF.

V is TRBV6-1 and J is TRBJ1-5; TRBD1 matches at 7 bases. V shed 4 bases, J shed 6 bases, and the junction held 6 bases outside the gene matches. CDR3 size: 14 residues. CDR1 and CDR2 from the germline V gene are MNHNS and SASEGT. The CDR3 here is CASSVETGSQPQHF. As DNA, the CDR3 is TGTGCCAGCAGTGTCGAGACAGGGAGTCAGCCCCAGCATTTT.

This clone was counted only a few times. V usage is TRBV30 and J usage is TRBJ1-6; 8 bases align to TRBD1. Unmatched junction bases numbered 2, after V lost 2 bases and J lost 5 bases. This CDR3 has 14 amino acids. Per germline, CDR1 GTSNPN and CDR2 SVGIG (reference sequence). This CDR3 reads CAWSRGQDNSPLHF. CDR3 DNA sequence: TGTGCCTGGAGTCGGGGACAGGATAATTCACCCCTCCACTTT.

The chain has TRBV19 and TRBJ1-4; no clear D gene. In germline, CDR1 is LNHDA, CDR2 SQIVND (reference sequence). This CDR3 is built from 15 residues. Trimming pared 10 bases from V and 4 bases from J, leaving 19 bases between. The chain's CDR3 is CATKSEARGNEKLFF. The CDR3 region has the DNA TGTGCCACCAAATCCGAGGCACGGGGTAATGAAAAACTGTTTTTT.

The J gene is TRBJ2-6, the V gene TRBV5-1, with a weak D call TRBD1 (6 bases). V was trimmed by 0 bases and J by 4 bases, leaving 14 bases between them. Germline lookup yields CDR1 SGHRS and CDR2 YFSETQ. The CDR3 length is 17 residues. CDR3 sequence (DNA): TGCGCCAGCAGCTTGGGAGGGGGAATGGCCGGGGCCAACGTCCTGACTTTC. Its translation: CASSLGGGMAGANVLTF.

The chain links TRBV5-1 to TRBJ1-5; 10 nucleotides line up with TRBD1. The germline gives CDR1 SGHRS, CDR2 YFSETQ. V gave up 3 bases and J gave up 5 bases; unmatched junction bases: 2. The CDR3 is 14 residues long. CDR3 in DNA: TGCGCCAGCAGCTGGGGGACAGGGGATCAGCCCCAGCATTTT. Translating it yields CASSWGTGDQPQHF.

The CDR3 coding sequence is TGTGCCAGTGGGACAGAATATAATTCACCCCTCCACTTT. This codes for CASGTEYNSPLHF. The chain couples TRBV6-5 to TRBJ1-6; TRBD1 matches 7 bases. V shed 9 bases, J shed 4 bases, and the junction held 3 bases outside the gene matches. From germline, CDR1 is MNHEY and CDR2 SVGAGI. There are 13 residues in the CDR3.